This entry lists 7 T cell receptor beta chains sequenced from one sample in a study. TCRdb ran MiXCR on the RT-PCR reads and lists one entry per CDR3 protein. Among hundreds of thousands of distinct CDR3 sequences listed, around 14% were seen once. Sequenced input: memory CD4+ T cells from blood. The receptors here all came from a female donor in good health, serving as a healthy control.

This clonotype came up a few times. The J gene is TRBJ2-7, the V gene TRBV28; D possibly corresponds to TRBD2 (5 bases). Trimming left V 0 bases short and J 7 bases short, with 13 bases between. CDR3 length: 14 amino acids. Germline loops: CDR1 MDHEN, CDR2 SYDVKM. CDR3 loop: CASSLWSHGGEQYF. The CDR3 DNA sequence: TGTGCCAGCAGTTTATGGTCCCATGGCGGGGAGCAGTACTTC.

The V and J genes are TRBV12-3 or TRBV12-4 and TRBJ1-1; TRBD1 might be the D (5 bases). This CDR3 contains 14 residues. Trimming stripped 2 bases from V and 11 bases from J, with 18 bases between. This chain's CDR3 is CASSLHGTKLDAFF. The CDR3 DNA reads TGTGCCAGCAGTTTACATGGGACTAAACTCGACGCTTTCTTT.

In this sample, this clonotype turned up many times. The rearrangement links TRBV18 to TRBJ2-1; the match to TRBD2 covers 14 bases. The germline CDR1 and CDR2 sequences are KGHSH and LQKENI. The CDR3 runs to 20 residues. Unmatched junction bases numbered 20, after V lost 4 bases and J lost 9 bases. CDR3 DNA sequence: TGTGCCAGCTCACGTATGACAGGGGCATCCGGGACTAGCGGGAGTACTGAGCAGTTCTTC. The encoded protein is CASSRMTGASGTSGSTEQFF.

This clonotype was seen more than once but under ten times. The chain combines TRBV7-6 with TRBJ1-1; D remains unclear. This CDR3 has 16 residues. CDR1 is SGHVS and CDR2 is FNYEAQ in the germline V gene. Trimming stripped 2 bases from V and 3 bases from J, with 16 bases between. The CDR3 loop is CASSLTAVWRDTEAFF. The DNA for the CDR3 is TGTGCCAGCAGCTTAACTGCAGTGTGGAGAGACACTGAAGCTTTCTTT.

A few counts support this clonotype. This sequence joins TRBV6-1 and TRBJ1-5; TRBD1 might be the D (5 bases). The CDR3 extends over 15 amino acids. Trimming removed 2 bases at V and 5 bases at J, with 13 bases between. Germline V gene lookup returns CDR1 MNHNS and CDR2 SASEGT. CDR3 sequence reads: CASSELSGTDQPQHF. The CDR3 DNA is TGTGCCAGCAGTGAACTTTCAGGGACGGATCAGCCCCAGCATTTT.

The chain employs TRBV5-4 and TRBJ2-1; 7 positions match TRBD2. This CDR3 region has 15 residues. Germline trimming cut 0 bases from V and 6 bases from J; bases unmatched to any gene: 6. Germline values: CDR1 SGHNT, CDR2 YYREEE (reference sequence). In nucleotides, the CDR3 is TGTGCCAGCAGCTTGGTCCAGCGGGATGGCAATGAGCAGTTCTTC. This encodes CASSLVQRDGNEQFF.

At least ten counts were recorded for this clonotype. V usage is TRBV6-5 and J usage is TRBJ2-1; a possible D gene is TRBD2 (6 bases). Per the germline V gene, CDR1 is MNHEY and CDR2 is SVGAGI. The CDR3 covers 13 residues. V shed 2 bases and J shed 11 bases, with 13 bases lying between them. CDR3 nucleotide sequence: TGTGCCAGCAGTTACCTCTCGGAGGGAAAGCAGTTCTTC. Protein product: CASSYLSEGKQFF.